The T cell receptor (beta chain) under discussion was sequenced for a study of Graves' ophthalmopathy and Graves' hyperthyroidism. Overall study findings and caveats: Sensitivity reached roughly 70% and specificity approximately 78% when the model predicted ophthalmopathy progression. Blood was where most expanded thyroid clonotypes above 0.001 frequency also turned up.

This CDR3 has 17 amino acids. The V end lost 6 bases, the J end lost 2 bases, and 23 bases lay between the germline ends. Germline assignment: CDR1 SNHLY and CDR2 FYNNEI. This clonotype was seen many times. Its antigen is still unknown. Fresh peripheral blood, 8.5 to 10 ml, was the PBMC source. Amplified material comprised TCR beta CDR3 regions derived from RNA transcripts. RT-PCR with HTBI primers came first, then second-round multiplex PCR. TCRdb used MiXCR to reprocess the multiplex PCR reads, holding one entry per CDR3 protein. This table has approximately 500,000 distinct CDR3 sequences, around 15% appearing once.

The chain links TRBV2 to TRBJ2-7, with TRBD2 as a possible D gene (6 bases). Sequencing input: blood. This clonotype was sampled from a woman in her 30s with Graves' ophthalmopathy. The CDR3 DNA reads TGTGCCAGCAGCCTGGGGTTTGTGGGGGGAGTAACCTACGAGCAGTACTTC. It encodes CASSLGFVGGVTYEQYF. The full variable domain, in which reference TRBV2 and TRBJ2-7 provide the parts outside the CDR3, is EPEVTQTPSHQVTQMGQEVILRCVPISNHLYFYWYRQILGQKVEFLVSFYNNEISEKSEIFDDQFSVERPDGSNFTLKIRSTKLEDSAMYFCASSLGFVGGVTYEQYFGPGTRLTVT.